What follows is one T cell receptor (beta chain) and its context. Its antigen is unknown. Qualities for individual bases were not recorded, and no much larger clone is one base off. These data belong to a study of blood T cell repertoires in COVID-19 (dated by TCRdb to 2020 to 2021). As for the study more broadly: Samples covering the acute and convalescent phases of COVID-19 were provided by collaborators in the United States, Italy and Spain. The material from the prospective study consisted of cDNA or gDNA derived from T cells, B-cell-depleted T cells, or PBMCs. Subjects who had been exposed to COVID-19, were actively infected with it, or had recovered from it provided the deeply sampled blood TCRbeta repertoires that made up the dataset. A freely available public database, intended as a resource for researchers studying the immune response to SARS-CoV-2, is where the repertoires were released. The samples were drawn from two sources: the first 160 participants of the ongoing ImmuneRACE study, and fewer than 1,500 subjects contributed by 6 global collaborators. A de-identified subject ID, COVID-19 status, age in years and sex were almost always included in the sample metadata. Where HLA class I and class II types were available, the types were taken from metadata supplied by the sample provider, not from assay-based typing. What the work shows at the level of the full study, not this receptor alone: How much clinical and demographic metadata was included differed by source and by participant, and the metadata was provided uncurated.

Including cysteine and phenylalanine, the CDR3 has 16 amino acids. Only the CDR3 region is kept as DNA, spanning 48 bases read in frame from base 1. The junction carries 16 bases between V and J, which are trimmed by 7 bases and 0 bases respectively. CDR1 and CDR2 were assigned from the germline V gene as MNHNS and SASEGT. One collaborating source in Seattle enrolled patients while the patients were actively infected and followed the patients over time throughout the course of disease. Collaborating institutions collected whole blood in K2EDTA tubes following their own protocols. For TCRbeta analysis, collaborator samples were shipped as frozen whole blood, as isolated PBMCs, or as DNA extracted from either sample type. TCRbeta CDR3 regions were amplified from genomic DNA using the immunoSEQ Assay, a bias-controlled multiplex PCR. Regarding the original processing steps: The number of nucleated cells in each sample was estimated by amplification of reference gene primers within the assay. To quantify the absolute abundance of each unique TCRbeta CDR3 rearrangement, sequence reads were collapsed and filtered. For each sample, productive Simpson clonality was calculated by taking the square root of Simpson's diversity index across productive rearrangements. TCRdb obtained this table from immuneACCESS and retained in-frame rearrangements with V and J assigned. These tables miss some clones; where compared with another copy, unresolved V genes account for less than half of the shortfall, and the remainder is unexplained. V and J calls and clone size are as listed in that table; D and trimming were resolved from the DNA. The sample yields roughly 230,000 clones; around 84% were counted once. The ten largest clones represent 10% of the sample.

The V gene is TRBV6-1 and the J gene is TRBJ2-1; the D gene is not confidently resolved. This TCR was recovered from an elderly woman with COVID-19, enrolled during active disease. Material: peripheral blood. This receptor carries the CDR3 CASTDAYPSSYNEQFF. The nucleotide sequence reads as follows: TGTGCCAGCACTGACGCTTATCCGAGCTCCTACAATGAGCAGTTCTTC.